The source of this T cell receptor (beta chain) is a study of shared clonotypes between healthy human individuals. Study background: The plates for each donor numbered three CD4 naive, three CD4 memory, two CD8 naive and one CD8 memory.

The J segment lost 5 bases and the V segment lost 1 base, leaving 7 bases of the junction unmatched. The CDR3 covers 16 residues. Germline V gene sequence: CDR1 LGHNA, CDR2 YNFKEQ. Replicate PCRs for sorted subsets used 200 to 250 ng DNA; this equaled 25,000 to 30,000 T cell genomes. The repertoire was sequenced with immunoSEQ multiplex PCR; TCRdb's copy has only in-frame clones and lacks some. The profile covers roughly 2.2 million clones, with just under 95% appearing a single time and about 0.36% taken by the ten largest. This sequence was found in a man younger than 30 in good health. Some clones in this sample may be carry-over from other donors' samples. This chain links TRBV4-2 with TRBJ1-5; 8 nucleotides line up with TRBD1. The sample taken for sequencing was naive CD4+ T cells from PBMCs. Described subset: CD45RA+ positively selected. The CDR3 region has the DNA TGTGCCAGCAGCCAAGTCCAGGGGGCGAGTGATCAGCCCCAGCATTTT. It is translated as CASSQVQGASDQPQHF.